The 23 T cell receptor beta chains below were found in one sample sequenced in a study of blood T cells in healthy people across ages. A second 7 to 11 cycle PCR used barcoded and J-beta primers. MiXCR, applied by TCRdb to the 5' RACE reads, yields one record per CDR3 protein. The profile shows about 1.6 million distinct CDR3 sequences, roughly 32% of them singletons. The sample taken for sequencing was blood. These TCRs come from a woman aged 25-40 years in good health.

The chain links TRBV6-2 or TRBV6-3 to TRBJ2-1; 10 bases line up with TRBD2. There are 17 residues in the CDR3. Germline V gene sequence: CDR1 MNHEY, CDR2 SVGEGT. Unmatched junction bases numbered 11, after V lost 7 bases and J lost 2 bases. The CDR3 spells CASNQRWTSGPYNEQFF. The CDR3 coding sequence is TGTGCCAGCAATCAAAGGTGGACTAGCGGACCCTACAATGAGCAGTTCTTC.

The V gene is TRBV21-1, the J gene TRBJ2-7; whether TRBD1, the table's D call, matches the DNA was not checked. TRBV21-1 is an annotated pseudogene. This CDR3 region has 14 residues. The CDR3 bases are TGTGCCAGCAGCAAAGGGGACAGTTACCACGAGCAGTACTTC. Its translation is CASSKGDSYHEQYF.

This clonotype occurred a few times. This rearrangement joins TRBV24-1 to TRBJ2-7; 9 bases align to TRBD2. The CDR3 runs 17 residues. With V trimmed by 4 bases and J by 2 bases, 11 bases remained unmatched. The V gene's germline CDR1 is KGHDR and CDR2 SFDVKD. CDR3 loop: CATSDGSTSGQPYEQYF. The CDR3 coding sequence is TGTGCCACCAGTGACGGCTCCACTAGCGGGCAACCCTACGAGCAGTACTTC.

The chain employs TRBV7-9 and TRBJ2-7; 7 positions match TRBD1. The ends lost 5 bases at V and 3 bases at J; junction bases unmatched: 16. The CDR3 consists of 17 residues. Germline CDR1 reads SEHNR; CDR2 reads FQNEAQ (reference sequence). Here the CDR3 reads CASSQKTGDEGSYEQYF. In nucleotides, the CDR3 is TGTGCCAGCAGCCAAAAAACAGGGGACGAGGGAAGCTACGAGCAGTACTTC.

DNA for the CDR3: TGCGCCAGCAGCTTGCATTACGTTAGGATAGATGGGGCCAACGTCCTGACTTTC. It encodes CASSLHYVRIDGANVLTF. The rearrangement uses TRBV5-1 and TRBJ2-6; D remains unclear. This CDR3 has 18 amino acids. Trimming removed 1 base at V and 3 bases at J, with 17 bases between. The V gene's germline CDR1 is SGHRS and CDR2 YFSETQ.

The gene calls are TRBV6-5 and TRBJ1-4; D is uncertain. V dropped 2 bases and J dropped 2 bases, with 3 bases sitting between them. The CDR3 spans 13 residues. Germline V CDR1 and CDR2: MNHEY, SVGAGI. The CDR3 protein is CASSYGTNEKLFF. The CDR3 region has the DNA TGTGCCAGCAGTTACGGGACTAATGAAAAACTGTTTTTT.

The chain combines TRBV7-3 with TRBJ1-2, with D possibly TRBD1 on 5 matching bases. The germline V and J ends were trimmed by 8 bases and 5 bases, with 24 bases remaining between them. CDR1 and CDR2 from the germline V gene are SGHTA and FQGTGA. The CDR3 is 16 amino acids. The CDR3: CASWGAGKVFGYGYTF. Written as DNA, the CDR3 is TGTGCCAGCTGGGGAGCAGGGAAGGTATTTGGGTATGGCTACACCTTC.

The chain uses TRBV27 and TRBJ2-1, with D possibly being TRBD2 (7 bases). V lost 6 bases, J lost 9 bases, and 18 bases lay in between. The CDR3 runs 14 residues. CDR1 and CDR2 from the germline V gene are MNHEY and SMNVEV (reference sequence). In DNA, the CDR3 is TGTGCCAGCAGCCCCTTGGGAGGGGGTGGTGAGCAGTTCTTC. Translation gives CASSPLGGGGEQFF.

Points on this clonotype: One junction end does not reproduce the germline sequence, and a read error may be involved. The chain combines TRBV7-9 with TRBJ2-1; no clear D gene. The CDR3 runs to 12 residues. Germline V gene lookup returns CDR1 SEHNR and CDR2 FQNEAQ (reference sequence). Here the CDR3 DNA reads TGTGCCAGCAGCCCCCAATCGAATGGGCAGTTCTTC. Protein: CASSPQSNGQFF.

The rearrangement links TRBV12-3 or TRBV12-4 to TRBJ2-7, with 8 positions matching TRBD2. J gave up 4 bases and V 11 bases, and 16 bases lay outside the gene matches. There are 15 residues in the CDR3. This CDR3 reads CARHSAGAIGYEQYF. For the CDR3, the DNA is TGTGCCCGACACTCAGCGGGAGCCATCGGATACGAGCAGTACTTC.

This sequence joins TRBV7-9 and TRBJ2-1, with 10 nucleotides matching TRBD2. CDR1 and CDR2 from the germline V gene are SEHNR and FQNEAQ (reference sequence). The CDR3 runs to 16 residues. J gave up 0 bases and V 5 bases, and 4 bases lay outside the gene matches. The CDR3 coding sequence is TGTGCCAGCAGCCATTCTAGCGGGAGCTCCTACAATGAGCAGTTCTTC. Translated, it gives CASSHSSGSSYNEQFF.

This clonotype was found a few times. The chain combines TRBV6-1 with TRBJ2-5, with no clear D. Judging by the DNA end, TRBJ2-1 fits better; the J call may be wrong. CDR3 length: 16 amino acids. The germline gives CDR1 MNHNS, CDR2 SASEGT. CDR3 in amino acids: CASSPGVGYHQETQFF. CDR3 DNA sequence: TGTGCCAGCAGTCCTGGGGTCGGCTATCACCAAGAGACCCAGTTCTTC.

This clonotype has at least ten counts. The rearrangement uses TRBV20-1 and TRBJ2-5; TRBD2 aligns across 8 bases. CDR3 size: 17 residues. The ends lost 1 base at V and 5 bases at J; junction bases unmatched: 15. The V gene's germline CDR1 is DFQATT and CDR2 SNEGSKA (reference sequence). As DNA, the CDR3 is TGCAGTGCTAGAGGGCACACCTCCGGGACTAGAGTTGAGACCCAGTACTTC. It encodes CSARGHTSGTRVETQYF.

A few counts support this clonotype. CDR3 sequence: CASSLYTGGPNEQFF. CDR3 DNA sequence: TGTGCCAGCAGCTTATATACGGGGGGGCCCAATGAGCAGTTCTTC. J is TRBJ2-1 and V is TRBV11-2, with 8 bases that match TRBD2. The CDR3 has 15 amino acids. V dropped 2 bases and J dropped 6; count of bases not matched to a gene: 6. Germline values: CDR1 SGHAT, CDR2 FQNNGV.

In regard to this clonotype: Its ends do not fully match the called genes, so a read error is possible. The chain uses TRBV27 and TRBJ2-1, with D possibly matching TRBD2 (7 bases). Germline V gene sequence: CDR1 MNHEY, CDR2 SMNVEV (reference sequence). The CDR3 sequence is 14 residues long. Here the CDR3 DNA reads TGTGCCAGCAGTTTATCTTGGGGGGGCAATGAGCAGCTCTTC. Its translation: CASSLSWGGNEQLF.

J is TRBJ2-1 and V is TRBV5-1, with TRBD2 identical over 10 bases. Germline CDR1 and CDR2: SGHRS and YFSETQ. The CDR3 is 15 amino acids. The trim removed 3 bases at V and 9 bases at J, leaving 9 bases unmatched. The CDR3, as DNA: TGCGCCAGCAGCTCAGTGACTAGCGGGCACACTGAGCAGTTCTTC. The encoded protein is CASSSVTSGHTEQFF.

This clonotype was recorded a few times. The chain has TRBV9 and TRBJ1-5; 9 bases fit TRBD1. Germline loops: CDR1 SGDLS, CDR2 YYNGEE. V trimming: 3 bases; J trimming: 7 bases; junction bases outside the gene matches: 8. The CDR3 covers 15 residues. CDR3 in DNA: TGTGCCAGCAGCGCTTCACAGGGGGCGGGGCAGCCCCAGCATTTT. It translates to CASSASQGAGQPQHF.

J is TRBJ1-6 and V is TRBV6-6; the match to TRBD1 covers 8 bases. The germline V gene has CDR1 MNHNY and CDR2 SVGAGI (reference sequence). This CDR3 has 15 residues. The V gene end was trimmed by 2 bases and the J gene end by 8 bases; junction bases not matched to a gene: 5. The CDR3 sequence: CASSYLDRGDSPLHF. DNA for the CDR3: TGTGCCAGCAGTTACCTTGACAGGGGTGATTCACCCCTCCACTTT.

The chain has TRBV10-3 and TRBJ1-1, with TRBD1 identical over 8 bases. Trimming at V came to 2 bases and at J to 0 bases, leaving 8 bases not matched to a gene. Germline V CDR1 and CDR2: ENHRY, SYGVKD. The CDR3 is 17 amino acids. The CDR3 here is CAISETDADRVNTEAFF. DNA of the CDR3: TGTGCCATCAGTGAGACTGACGCGGACAGGGTGAACACTGAAGCTTTCTTT.

This clonotype appeared many times. This rearrangement joins TRBV10-3 to TRBJ2-5; D is unclear. The CDR3 covers 11 residues. Germline V gene data show CDR1 as ENHRY and CDR2 as SYGVKD. V dropped 3 bases and J dropped 4 bases, with 3 bases sitting between them. CDR3 residues: CAISDLETQYF. The CDR3 DNA sequence: TGTGCCATCAGTGATTTAGAGACCCAGTACTTC.

The chain combines TRBV25-1 with TRBJ2-7, with D unclear. Germline V gene data show CDR1 as MGHDK and CDR2 as SYGVNS. The V end was cut by 9 bases, the J end by 7 bases, with 10 bases between. This CDR3 is built from 10 residues. CDR3 bases: TGTGCCAGTCAAGTCTGTGAGCAGTACTTC. Residues: CASQVCEQYF.

This clonotype was found many times. V gene TRBV29-1 combines with J gene TRBJ2-3, with 8 bases aligning to TRBD2. V was pared by 4 bases and J by 5 bases, with 8 bases of the junction left unmatched. The CDR3 extends over 14 amino acids. Germline CDR1 and CDR2: SQVTM and ANQGSEA. The CDR3 bases are TGCAGCGTTGTTTCGGGGGGGGCCGGAGATACGCAGTATTTT. It codes for CSVVSGGAGDTQYF.

The V gene is TRBV20-1, the J gene TRBJ2-5; perhaps TRBD1 as D (6 bases). The germline V gene encodes CDR1 DFQATT and CDR2 SNEGSKA (reference sequence). V was trimmed by 6 bases and J by 0 bases, leaving 8 bases between them. This CDR3 has 12 residues. For the CDR3, the DNA is TGCAGTGCGGACAGTAACCAAGAGACCCAGTACTTC. Protein: CSADSNQETQYF.